One sample yielded the 5 T cell receptor beta chains listed below, sequenced in a study of blood T cells in healthy people across ages (dated by TCRdb to between 2014 and 2016). Library prep was done by 5' RACE. TCRdb records Illumina HiSeq 2500 as the sequencer. The second PCR ran for roughly 7 to 11 cycles and used a J-beta primer mix along with a sample-barcoded 5' primer. The public sequencing data were trimmed at Q25 with fastp and processed into clonotypes with MiXCR by TCRdb, which kept only in-frame beta chains. All rows with the same CDR3 protein become a single entry with the most common DNA and genes. The sample has some 790,000 distinct CDR3 sequences on record, under 35% of them singletons. The top ten clonotypes cover 15% to 20% of the sample. Sequences were obtained from blood. Every receptor here comes from a woman of 80 years or more in good health.

The chain couples TRBV5-1 to TRBJ2-7; the match to TRBD2 covers 10 bases. The CDR3 has 15 amino acids. With V trimmed by 4 bases and J by 0 bases, 4 bases remained unmatched. Germline V gives CDR1 SGHRS, CDR2 YFSETQ. The CDR3 is CASSQIAGGSYEQYF. DNA of the CDR3: TGCGCCAGCAGCCAAATAGCGGGGGGCTCCTACGAGCAGTACTTC.

The chain links TRBV2 to TRBJ2-2, with 9 positions matching TRBD1. The V gene's germline CDR1 is SNHLY and CDR2 FYNNEI. This CDR3 is built from 13 residues. V was clipped by 7 bases and J by 5 bases; unmatched bases: 2. CDR3 DNA sequence: TGTGCCAGCATGGGACAGGGAACCGGGGAGCTGTTTTTT. It encodes CASMGQGTGELFF.

As concerns this clonotype: A much larger clone lies a single base off, so this may be a read error. V and J are TRBV4-3 and TRBJ2-1; maybe TRBD1 (6 bases). The V end was cut by 0 bases, the J end by 13 bases, with 19 bases between. Germline CDR1 and CDR2: LGHNA and YSLEER. This CDR3 region has 15 residues. Here the CDR3 DNA reads TGCGCCAGCAGCCAAGATCGCGGACAGAGGGAGACCCAGTTCTTC. It specifies CASSQDRGQRETQFF.

This chain joins TRBV14 and TRBJ1-2, with TRBD1 identical over 9 bases. The length of the CDR3 is 17 residues. Germline trimming cut 2 bases from V and 7 bases from J; bases unmatched to any gene: 14. Looked up from germline, CDR1 is SGHDN and CDR2 is FVKESK. The CDR3 coding sequence is TGTGCCAGCAGCCAATCAAGGGACAGGGAAGAGGTCCGTGGCTACACCTTC. Encoded protein: CASSQSRDREEVRGYTF.

This clonotype was recorded many times. V usage is TRBV7-9 and J usage is TRBJ2-2; D unresolved. The CDR3 totals 13 residues. Trimming stripped 10 bases from V and 1 base from J, with 10 bases between. Germline V CDR1 and CDR2: SEHNR, FQNEAQ (reference sequence). Here the CDR3 reads CATAAGNTGELFF. The CDR3 nucleotides are TGTGCCACCGCGGCAGGGAACACCGGGGAGCTGTTTTTT.